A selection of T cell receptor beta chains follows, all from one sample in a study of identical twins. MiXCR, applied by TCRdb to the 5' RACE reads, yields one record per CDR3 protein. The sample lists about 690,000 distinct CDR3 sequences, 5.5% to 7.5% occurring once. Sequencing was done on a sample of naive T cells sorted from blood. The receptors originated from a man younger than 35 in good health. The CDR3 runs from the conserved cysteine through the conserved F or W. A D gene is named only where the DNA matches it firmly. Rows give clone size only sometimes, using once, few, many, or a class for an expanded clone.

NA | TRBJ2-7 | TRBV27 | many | CASSFIGTQAYEQYF | TGTGCCAGCAGTTTTATCGGGACGCAAGCCTACGAGCAGTACTTC
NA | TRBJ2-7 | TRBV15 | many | CATSRAGDYSYEQYF | TGTGCCACCAGCAGAGCGGGCGACTACTCCTACGAGCAGTACTTC
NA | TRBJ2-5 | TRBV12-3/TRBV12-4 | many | CASSGTDRETQYF | TGTGCCAGCAGCGGAACCGATAGAGAGACCCAGTACTTC
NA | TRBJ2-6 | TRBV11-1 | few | CASSSELAGANVLTF | TGTGCCAGCAGCTCGGAGTTAGCTGGGGCCAACGTCCTGACTTTC
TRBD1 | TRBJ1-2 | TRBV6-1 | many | CASSPKVGTGVSGYTF | TGTGCCAGCAGCCCAAAGGTTGGGACAGGGGTGAGCGGCTACACCTTC
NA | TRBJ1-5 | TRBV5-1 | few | CASSWGPVKGNQPQHF | TGCGCCAGCAGCTGGGGACCTGTCAAGGGGAATCAGCCCCAGCATTTT
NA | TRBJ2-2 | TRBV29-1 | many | CSVGSGTNTGELFF | TGCAGCGTTGGTAGCGGCACGAACACCGGGGAGCTGTTTTTT
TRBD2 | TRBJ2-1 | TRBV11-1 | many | CASSTWVGTSGNYNEQFF | TGTGCCAGCAGCACATGGGTAGGCACGAGCGGGAATTACAATGAGCAGTTCTTC
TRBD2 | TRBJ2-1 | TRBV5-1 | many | CASSHGRNNEQFF | TGCGCCAGCAGCCACGGGAGGAACAATGAGCAGTTCTTC
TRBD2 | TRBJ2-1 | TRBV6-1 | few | CASSVETSGSGEQFF | TGTGCCAGCAGTGTAGAGACTAGCGGTTCCGGTGAGCAGTTCTTC
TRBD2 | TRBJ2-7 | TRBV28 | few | CASSWEGNYEQYF | TGTGCCAGCAGTTGGGAGGGCAACTACGAGCAGTACTTC
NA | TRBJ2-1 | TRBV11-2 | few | CASRLDTNEQFF | TGTGCCAGCAGACTGGACACCAATGAGCAGTTCTTC
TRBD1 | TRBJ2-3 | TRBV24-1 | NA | CATSRESWDRGTDTQYF | TGTGCCACCAGTCGGGAAAGTTGGGACAGGGGTACAGATACGCAGTATTTT
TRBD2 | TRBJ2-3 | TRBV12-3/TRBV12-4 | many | CASSLAGTSGRGDTQYF | TGTGCCAGCAGTTTAGCGGGGACTAGCGGGAGAGGAGATACGCAGTATTTT
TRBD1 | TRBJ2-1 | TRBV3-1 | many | CASSQAVGQNEQFF | TGTGCCAGCAGCCAAGCGGTGGGACAGAATGAGCAGTTCTTC
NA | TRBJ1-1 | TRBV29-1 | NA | CSVETGGARAFF | TGCAGCGTTGAGACCGGGGGCGCGAGGGCTTTCTTT
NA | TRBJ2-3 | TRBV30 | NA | CAWSIGRRTDTQYF | TGTGCCTGGAGTATTGGGCGGCGCACAGATACGCAGTATTTT
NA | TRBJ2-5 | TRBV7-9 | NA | CASSLATTGRETQYF | TGTGCCAGCAGCTTAGCCACCACCGGGCGAGAGACCCAGTACTTC
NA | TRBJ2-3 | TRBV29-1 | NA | CSVVSGYTDTQYF | TGCAGCGTTGTAAGCGGGTACACAGATACGCAGTATTTT